The 3 T cell receptor beta chains given below trace back to one sample, sequenced in a study of T cells in Graves' hyperthyroidism and ophthalmopathy (dated by TCRdb to between 2018 and 2021). Libraries were made using multiplex PCR. This sample was sequenced with an Illumina HiSeq 2000. The TCR beta CDR3 regions were amplified from RNA transcripts. A first-round RT-PCR of the TCR CDR3 used the HTBI primer set with the Qiagen OneStep RT-PCR kit. TCRdb reprocessing: public reads trimmed at Q25 with fastp, clones called with MiXCR, in-frame beta chains kept. Under each unique CDR3 protein, matching rows form one entry showing the most common genes and DNA. For this sample there are about 400,000 distinct CDR3 sequences; more than 13% appear just once. Clones ranked in the top ten supply 25% to 30% of the sample. The material sequenced was blood. The receptors originated from a man aged 45-65 years with Graves' ophthalmopathy.

To note about this clonotype: A much more abundant neighbour one base away suggests this may be a read error. V usage is TRBV20-1 and J usage is TRBJ2-1, with D maybe TRBD1 (6 bases). Trimming pared 2 bases from V and 4 bases from J, leaving 15 bases between. This CDR3 is 15 amino acids long. The germline CDR1 and CDR2 sequences are DFQATT and SNEGSKA (reference sequence). The CDR3 region is CSARLDRSLYNEQFF. The CDR3 nucleotides are TGCAGTGCTAGACTGGACAGATCGCTATACAATGAGCAGTTCTTC.

The chain recombines TRBV14 with TRBJ2-3; D possibly uses TRBD1 or TRBD2 (5 bases each). Germline lookup yields CDR1 SGHDN and CDR2 FVKESK. The CDR3 covers 17 residues. Trimming stripped 0 bases from V and 2 bases from J, with 15 bases between. The CDR3 DNA reads TGTGCCAGCAGCCAAGATCGGGGCAGGGAGACCACAGATACGCAGTATTTT. Amino acids: CASSQDRGRETTDTQYF.

This clonotype was seen ten or more times. The chain has TRBV27 and TRBJ2-2, with 9 bases lining up with TRBD2. V shed 1 base and J 6 bases; nucleotides not matched to a gene: 3. Per the germline V gene, CDR1 is MNHEY and CDR2 is SMNVEV (reference sequence). The CDR3 has 15 amino acids. The DNA of the CDR3 is TGTGCCAGCAGTTTATTGGCGGGAGGGCCCGGGGAGCTGTTTTTT. This translates into CASSLLAGGPGELFF.